The next 27 T cell receptor beta chains were all read from a single sample in a study of cytomegalovirus exposure and HLA in healthy donors (TCRdb year 2017). Library preparation employed the immunoSEQ multiplex PCR assay. For the multiplex PCR, a mixture combining 60 forward primers for TCR Vbeta segments and 13 reverse primers for TCR Jbeta segments was used. This is the immuneACCESS table as TCRdb keeps it, with only in-frame sequences that have V and J called. A part of the clones is gone; compared with another copy, unresolved V genes explain less than half, and the rest is unexplained. This sample gives 90,000 or so clones in total; 65% to 80% of them show up just once. The ten largest clones add up to roughly 16% of the sample. The source material was PBMCs. The receptors shown here come from a woman in her 50s in good health and CMV-seropositive.

The V call is TRBV5-4, the J call TRBJ1-3; the D is unclear. Per germline, CDR1 SGHNT and CDR2 YYREEE (reference sequence). There are 16 residues in the CDR3. Trimming pared 1 base from V and 1 base from J, leaving 12 bases between. The CDR3 loop is CASSLPGGFSGNTIYF. In nucleotides, the CDR3 is TGTGCCAGCAGCTTGCCAGGAGGGTTTTCTGGAAACACCATATATTTT. Variable domain in full (rest from reference TRBV5-4 and TRBJ1-3): ETGVTQSPTHLIKTRGQQVTLRCSSQSGHNTVSWYQQALGQGPQFIFQYYREEENGRGNFPPRFSGLQFPNYSSELNVNALELDDSALYLCASSLPGGFSGNTIYFGEGSWLTVV.

The J gene is TRBJ2-6, the V gene TRBV6-5, with D possibly being TRBD2 (5 bases). Germline values: CDR1 MNHEY, CDR2 SVGAGI. This CDR3 is built from 16 residues. The V and J ends lost 4 bases and 0 bases respectively, with 10 bases between them. CDR3 in amino acids: CASSWRAVSGANVLTF. The DNA for the CDR3 is TGTGCCAGCAGTTGGCGGGCTGTCTCTGGGGCCAACGTCCTGACTTTC.

This clone is classed as medium-sized (0.01 to 0.1%). This chain joins TRBV5-5 and TRBJ2-7; the match to TRBD2 covers 7 bases. CDR3 length: 15 amino acids. With 1 base clipped from V and 0 bases from J, the junction kept 4 bases outside the gene matches. Germline V CDR1 and CDR2: SGHKS, YYEKEE (reference sequence). The CDR3 loop reads CASSLSGMGSYEQYF. CDR3 nucleotide sequence: TGTGCCAGCAGCTTGAGCGGGATGGGCTCCTACGAGCAGTACTTC.

The chain links TRBV21-1 to TRBJ2-7; whether TRBD2, the table's D call, matches the DNA was not checked. TRBV21-1 is designated a pseudogene. The CDR3 is 19 amino acids. The CDR3 sequence is CASSKRGLYLTSGNYEQYF. The CDR3 nucleotides are TGTGCCAGCAGCAAAAGGGGGCTGTACTTGACTAGCGGGAACTACGAGCAGTACTTC.

The chain recombines TRBV27 with TRBJ2-7, with D hard to call. Germline V CDR1 and CDR2: MNHEY, SMNVEV (reference sequence). This CDR3 spans 14 amino acids. V was pared by 3 bases and J by 0 bases, with 9 bases between. CDR3: CASSLVVNSYEQYF. CDR3 DNA sequence: TGTGCCAGCAGTTTGGTAGTGAACTCCTACGAGCAGTACTTC.

This clone has only a few counts. The V call is TRBV6-1, the J call TRBJ1-1, with D possibly being TRBD1 (6 bases). Trimming removed 6 bases at V and 1 base at J, with 15 bases between. CDR1 and CDR2 (germline): MNHNS, SASEGT. The CDR3 spans 15 residues. CDR3 amino acids: CASRPPRGTNTEAFF. CDR3 sequence (DNA): TGTGCCAGCAGACCTCCCAGGGGAACGAACACTGAAGCTTTCTTT.

V gene TRBV7-2 combines with J gene TRBJ2-7; 9 bases match TRBD2. Germline loops: CDR1 SGHTA, CDR2 FQGNSA. Trimming cost V 2 bases and J 0 bases; bases outside gene matches: 5. The CDR3 length is 16 residues. The CDR3 nucleotides read TGTGCCAGCAGCTTATGGGCGGGGGGGAACTCCTACGAGCAGTACTTC. Its protein is CASSLWAGGNSYEQYF.

This clone was counted between two and nine times. The CDR3 loop reads CANNIAAYEQYF. The CDR3 bases are TGTGCCAACAATATCGCGGCCTACGAGCAGTACTTC. V usage is TRBV2 and J usage is TRBJ2-7; D call uncertain. The CDR3 contains 12 residues. V lost 10 bases, J lost 2 bases, and 12 bases lay in between. Per the germline V gene, CDR1 is SNHLY and CDR2 is FYNNEI.

This clone was counted only a few times. The chain employs TRBV2 and TRBJ2-1, with a tentative D call TRBD2 (6 bases). CDR3 length equals 17 residues. Germline lookup yields CDR1 SNHLY and CDR2 FYNNEI. Trimming left V 4 bases short and J 1 base short, with 17 bases between. Here the CDR3 reads CASSGRRGRESYNEQFF. The CDR3 DNA reads as TGTGCCAGCAGTGGGCGGAGGGGCCGGGAATCCTACAATGAGCAGTTCTTC.

This chain joins TRBV19 and TRBJ2-5, with D tentatively TRBD2 (5 bases). The CDR3 is made up of 15 amino acids. Between the trimmed V and J ends, which lost 1 base and 0 bases, there was a span of 9 bases. CDR1 and CDR2 from the germline V gene are LNHDA and SQIVND (reference sequence). The CDR3 bases are TGTGCCAGTAGTATAGGAATAGCGAACCAAGAGACCCAGTACTTC. Amino acids: CASSIGIANQETQYF. The full variable domain, rest sourced from reference TRBV19 and TRBJ2-5, is DGGITQSPKYLFRKEGQNVTLSCEQNLNHDAMYWYRQDPGQGLRLIYYSQIVNDFQKGDIAEGYSVSREKKESFPLTVTSAQKNPTAFYLCASSIGIANQETQYFGPGTRLLVL.

This clone has just a few counts. V usage is TRBV6-6 and J usage is TRBJ2-5; a possible D gene is TRBD2 (5 bases). This CDR3 region has 15 residues. The V and J ends lost 2 bases and 5 bases respectively, with 15 bases between them. The germline V gene has CDR1 MNHNY and CDR2 SVGAGI (reference sequence). CDR3: CASSYAGGPRETQYF. The CDR3 coding sequence is TGTGCCAGCAGTTACGCCGGAGGCCCCCGGGAGACCCAGTACTTC.

This clone was seen a few times. DNA of the CDR3: TGTGCCAGCAGTACCCCCGGAGTAGCGGGAGGCCATTACAATGAGCAGTTCTTC. Its protein product is CASSTPGVAGGHYNEQFF. The V gene is TRBV28, the J gene TRBJ2-1, with 10 bases that match TRBD2. J lost 4 bases, V lost 5 bases, and 14 bases had no gene match. The CDR3 is 18 residues long. Germline values: CDR1 MDHEN, CDR2 SYDVKM.

This clone was observed a handful of times. The chain carries TRBV6-5 and TRBJ1-3, with 9 positions matching TRBD1. Germline CDR1 MNHEY, CDR2 SVGAGI. V lost 8 bases and J lost 4; bases outside the gene matches: 6. The CDR3 length is 14 residues. CDR3 nucleotides: TGTGCCAGCGCCCTGACAGGGGGAGGAAACACCATATATTTT. It translates to CASALTGGGNTIYF.

This clone has just one count. This chain links TRBV6-5 with TRBJ2-7; TRBD2 matches at 9 bases. Trimming cost V 6 bases and J 0 bases; bases outside gene matches: 6. Germline V lookup: CDR1 MNHEY, CDR2 SVGAGI. This CDR3 contains 15 residues. The DNA of the CDR3 is TGTGCCAGCAGCCCCGGACTAGCGAACTCCTACGAGCAGTACTTC. Encoded protein: CASSPGLANSYEQYF.

The chain combines TRBV11-2 with TRBJ2-7; 9 positions agree with TRBD2. CDR1 and CDR2 (germline): SGHAT, FQNNGV. After removal of 4 bases from V and 6 bases from J, the junction contained 7 bases not matched to a gene. The CDR3 is 14 amino acids. The DNA of the CDR3 is TGTGCCAGCAGCTGGAGCGGGAGGCTGCGCGAGCAGTACTTC. This translates into CASSWSGRLREQYF.

This clone came up a few times. The CDR3 region is CASSLLAGETQYF. The CDR3 DNA follows: TGTGCCAGCAGCTTACTAGCGGGAGAGACCCAGTACTTC. The chain couples TRBV7-9 to TRBJ2-5; 8 nucleotides agree with TRBD2. Germline assignment: CDR1 SEHNR and CDR2 FQNEAQ (reference sequence). The CDR3 consists of 13 residues. Unmatched junction bases numbered 0, after V lost 2 bases and J lost 4 bases. Full variable domain (missing parts from reference TRBV7-9 and TRBJ2-5): DTGVSQNPRHKITKRGQNVTFRCDPISEHNRLYWYRQTLGQGPEFLTYFQNEAQLEKSRLLSDRFSAERPKGSFSTLEIQRTEQGDSAMYLCASSLLAGETQYFGPGTRLLVL.

This clone has more than one count but fewer than ten. J is TRBJ1-3 and V is TRBV13; a weak D match, TRBD1 (6 bases). V gave up 5 bases and J gave up 2 bases, with 13 bases separating them. Per the germline V gene, CDR1 is PRHDT and CDR2 is FYEKMQ (reference sequence). The CDR3 totals 15 residues. The CDR3: CASSPTGKAGNTIYF. CDR3 in DNA: TGTGCCAGCAGCCCAACAGGGAAGGCTGGAAACACCATATATTTT.

The chain links TRBV9 to TRBJ2-7; 10 positions match TRBD2. The CDR3 length is 14 residues. Germline CDR1 reads SGDLS; CDR2 reads YYNGEE. J was trimmed by 6 bases and V by 3 bases; bases with no gene match: 6. DNA of the CDR3: TGTGCCAGCAGCGCTACCGGGACTAGCGTCGAGCAGTACTTC. It encodes CASSATGTSVEQYF.

The chain uses TRBV27 and TRBJ2-3; D remains ambiguous. Germline CDR1 is MNHEY and CDR2 is SMNVEV (reference sequence). The CDR3 contains 12 residues. V was cut by 0 bases and J by 5 bases, with 3 bases left in between. CDR3 DNA sequence: TGTGCCAGCAGTTTATCCGGAGATACGCAGTATTTT. Translated, it gives CASSLSGDTQYF.

This chain joins TRBV27 and TRBJ1-6; 7 bases line up with TRBD1. CDR3 length equals 15 residues. V trimming: 2 bases; J trimming: 8 bases; junction bases outside the gene matches: 6. Per germline, CDR1 MNHEY and CDR2 SMNVEV (reference sequence). CDR3 in amino acids: CASSLGAGGYSPLHF. In nucleotides, the CDR3 is TGTGCCAGCAGTTTAGGGGCAGGGGGTTATTCACCCCTCCACTTT.

V and J are TRBV6-4 and TRBJ2-3, with D maybe TRBD2 (5 bases). Germline V gene data show CDR1 as MRHNA and CDR2 as SNTAGT. The ends were cut back, 8 bases at V and 6 bases at J, with 9 bases in the middle. The CDR3 loop spans 11 amino acids. The DNA for the CDR3 is TGTGCCAGCCCGTCGGGGGATACGCAGTATTTT. Translated, it gives CASPSGDTQYF.

V is TRBV6-1 and J is TRBJ2-5; TRBD1 is a possible D gene (6 bases). The CDR3 extends over 13 amino acids. V was clipped by 7 bases and J by 3 bases, with 12 bases between them. Germline-derived CDR1 and CDR2 are MNHNS and SASEGT. CDR3: CASISRTEETQYF. The CDR3 nucleotides read TGTGCCAGCATTAGTAGGACAGAAGAGACCCAGTACTTC.

The rearrangement joins TRBV28 to TRBJ1-5, with 8 positions matching TRBD1. The germline CDR1 and CDR2 sequences are MDHEN and SYDVKM. Trimming removed 1 base from V and 5 bases from J; junction bases left unmatched: 1. The CDR3 is made up of 14 amino acids. In DNA form, the CDR3 reads TGTGCCAGCAGTTTATTGACAGGGGATCAGCCCCAGCATTTT. It specifies CASSLLTGDQPQHF. Full variable domain (remainder filled in from reference TRBV28 and TRBJ1-5): DVKVTQSSRYLVKRTGEKVFLECVQDMDHENMFWYRQDPGLGLRLIYFSYDVKMKEKGDIPEGYSVSREKKERFSLILESASTNQTSMYLCASSLLTGDQPQHFGDGTRLSIL.

The chain couples TRBV11-2 to TRBJ1-2; no definite D call. Germline values: CDR1 SGHAT, CDR2 FQNNGV. V was clipped by 5 bases and J by 2 bases, with 9 bases between them. The CDR3 runs to 13 residues. The CDR3 nucleotides read TGTGCCAGCAGCCTGTCCAGAAACTATGGCTACACCTTC. Translated: CASSLSRNYGYTF. Supplemented by reference TRBV11-2 and TRBJ1-2, the full variable domain reads EAGVAQSPRYKIIEKRQSVAFWCNPISGHATLYWYQQILGQGPKLLIQFQNNGVVDDSQLPKDRFSAERLKGVDSTLKIQPAKLEDSAVYLCASSLSRNYGYTFGSGTRLTVV.

The chain recombines TRBV7-8 with TRBJ2-3; 8 bases align to TRBD2. Per the germline V gene, CDR1 is SGHVS and CDR2 is FQNEAQ. The CDR3 has 15 residues. J lost 5 bases, V lost 5 bases, and 9 bases had no gene match. The CDR3, as DNA: TGTGCCAGCAGCCGAGGCGCAAGCGGGAGAGATACGCAGTATTTT. This encodes CASSRGASGRDTQYF.

The chain couples TRBV7-9 to TRBJ1-3; D gene ambiguous. Germline V gene sequence: CDR1 SEHNR, CDR2 FQNEAQ (reference sequence). This CDR3 contains 15 residues. V lost 5 bases and J 4 bases, leaving 15 bases between the germline ends. The CDR3 loop is CASSPKTRLGNTIYF. The CDR3 DNA follows: TGTGCCAGCAGCCCGAAGACACGGCTGGGAAACACCATATATTTT.

The CDR3: CASSLPSGSEEQYF. The DNA for the CDR3 is TGCGCCAGCAGCTTGCCTAGCGGTTCTGAGGAGCAGTACTTC. The J gene is TRBJ2-7, the V gene TRBV5-1; 7 nucleotides line up with TRBD2. The CDR3 covers 14 residues. Germline assignment: CDR1 SGHRS and CDR2 YFSETQ. V lost 1 base and J lost 7; bases outside the gene matches: 8.